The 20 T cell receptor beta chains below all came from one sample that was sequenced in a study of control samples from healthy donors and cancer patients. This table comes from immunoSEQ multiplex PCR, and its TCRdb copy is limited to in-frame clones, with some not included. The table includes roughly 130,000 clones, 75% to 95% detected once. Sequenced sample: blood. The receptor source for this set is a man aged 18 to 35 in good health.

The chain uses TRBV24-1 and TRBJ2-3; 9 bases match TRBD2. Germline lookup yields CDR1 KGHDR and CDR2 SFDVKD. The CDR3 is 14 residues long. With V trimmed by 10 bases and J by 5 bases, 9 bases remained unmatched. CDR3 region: CATTAGGPVDTQYF. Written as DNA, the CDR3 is TGTGCCACTACTGCGGGGGGGCCAGTAGATACGCAGTATTTT.

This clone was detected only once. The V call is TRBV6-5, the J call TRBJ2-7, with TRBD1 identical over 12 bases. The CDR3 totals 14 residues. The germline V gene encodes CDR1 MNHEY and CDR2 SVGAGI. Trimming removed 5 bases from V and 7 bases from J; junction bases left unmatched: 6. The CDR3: CASSPGQGAHEQYV. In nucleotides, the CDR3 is TGTGCCAGCAGTCCGGGACAGGGGGCTCATGAGCAGTACGTC.

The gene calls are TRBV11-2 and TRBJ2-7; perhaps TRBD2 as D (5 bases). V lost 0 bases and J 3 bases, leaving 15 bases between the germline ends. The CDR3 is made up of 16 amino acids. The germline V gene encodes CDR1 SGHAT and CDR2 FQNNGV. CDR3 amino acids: CASSLEGWRSNYEQYF. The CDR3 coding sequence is TGTGCCAGCAGCTTAGAAGGATGGAGGAGCAACTACGAGCAGTACTTC.

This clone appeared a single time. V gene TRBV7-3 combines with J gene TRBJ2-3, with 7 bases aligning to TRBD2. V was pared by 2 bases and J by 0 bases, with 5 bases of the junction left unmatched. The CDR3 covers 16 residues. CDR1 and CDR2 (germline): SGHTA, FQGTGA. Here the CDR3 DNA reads TGTGCCAGCAGCTTACCAAGCGGGGCTAGCACAGATACGCAGTATTTT. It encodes CASSLPSGASTDTQYF.

In DNA form, the CDR3 reads TGCAGTGCTCCCGACAGAGATACGCAGTATTTT. Translated: CSAPDRDTQYF. The genes are TRBV20-1 and TRBJ2-3; a weak D match, TRBD1 (5 bases). This CDR3 region has 11 residues. Germline lookup yields CDR1 DFQATT and CDR2 SNEGSKA (reference sequence). The V end was cut by 5 bases, the J end by 5 bases, with 8 bases between.

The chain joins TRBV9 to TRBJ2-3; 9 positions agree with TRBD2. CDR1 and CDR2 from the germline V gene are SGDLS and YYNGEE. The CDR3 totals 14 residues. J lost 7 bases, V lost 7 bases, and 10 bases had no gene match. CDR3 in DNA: TGTGCCAGCGGTGCTAGCGGGGTAGGAAATACGCAGTATTTT. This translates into CASGASGVGNTQYF.

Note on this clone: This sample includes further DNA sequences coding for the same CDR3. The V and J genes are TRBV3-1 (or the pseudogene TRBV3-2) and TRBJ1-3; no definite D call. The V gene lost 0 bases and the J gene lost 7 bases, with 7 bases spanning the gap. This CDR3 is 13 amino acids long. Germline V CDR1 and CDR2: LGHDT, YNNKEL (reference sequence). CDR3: CASSQDRRNTIYF. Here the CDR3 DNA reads TGTGCCAGCAGCCAAGATCGGCGGAACACCATATATTTT.

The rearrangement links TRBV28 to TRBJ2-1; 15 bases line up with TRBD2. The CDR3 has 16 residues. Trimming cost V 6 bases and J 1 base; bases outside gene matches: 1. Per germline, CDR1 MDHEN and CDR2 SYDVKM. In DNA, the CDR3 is TGTGCCAGCAGAGGGACTAGCGGGAGGTCCTACAATGAGCAGTTCTTC. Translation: CASRGTSGRSYNEQFF.

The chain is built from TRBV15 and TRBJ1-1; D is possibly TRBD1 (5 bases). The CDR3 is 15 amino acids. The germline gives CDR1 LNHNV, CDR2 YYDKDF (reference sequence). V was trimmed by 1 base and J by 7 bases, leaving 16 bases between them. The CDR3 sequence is CATSRALAGVDEAFF. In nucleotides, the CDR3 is TGTGCCACCAGCAGAGCGTTGGCGGGGGTCGATGAAGCTTTCTTT. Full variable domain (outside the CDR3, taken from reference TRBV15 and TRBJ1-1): DAMVIQNPRYQVTQFGKPVTLSCSQTLNHNVMYWYQQKSSQAPKLLFHYYDKDFNNEADTPDNFQSRRPNTSFCFLDIRSPGLGDTAMYLCATSRALAGVDEAFFGQGTRLTVV.

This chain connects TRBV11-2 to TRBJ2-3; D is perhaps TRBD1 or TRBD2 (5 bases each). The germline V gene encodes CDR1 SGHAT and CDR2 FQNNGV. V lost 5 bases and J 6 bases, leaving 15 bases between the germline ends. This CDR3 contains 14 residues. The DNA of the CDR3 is TGTGCCAGCAGCCGAGGGGACCCCCTGGATACGCAGTATTTT. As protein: CASSRGDPLDTQYF.

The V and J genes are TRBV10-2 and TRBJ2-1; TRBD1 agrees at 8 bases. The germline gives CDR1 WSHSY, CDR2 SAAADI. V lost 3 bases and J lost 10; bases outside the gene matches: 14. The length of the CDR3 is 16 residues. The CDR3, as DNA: TGCGCCAGCAGTGACCCGACAGGGGAAGCCATGGGGGAGCAGTTCTTC. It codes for CASSDPTGEAMGEQFF.

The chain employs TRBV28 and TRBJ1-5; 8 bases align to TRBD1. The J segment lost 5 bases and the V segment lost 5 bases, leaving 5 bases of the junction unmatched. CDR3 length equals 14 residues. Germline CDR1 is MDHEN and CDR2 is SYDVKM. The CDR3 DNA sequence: TGTGCCAGCAGTACCGGGACAGGTTATCAGCCCCAGCATTTT. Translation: CASSTGTGYQPQHF. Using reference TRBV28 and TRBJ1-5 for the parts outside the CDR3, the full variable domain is DVKVTQSSRYLVKRTGEKVFLECVQDMDHENMFWYRQDPGLGLRLIYFSYDVKMKEKGDIPEGYSVSREKKERFSLILESASTNQTSMYLCASSTGTGYQPQHFGDGTRLSIL.

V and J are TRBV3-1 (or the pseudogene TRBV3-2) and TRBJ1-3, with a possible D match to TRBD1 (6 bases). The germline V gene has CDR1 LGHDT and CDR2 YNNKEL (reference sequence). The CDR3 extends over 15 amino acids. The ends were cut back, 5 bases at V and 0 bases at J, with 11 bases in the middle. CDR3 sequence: CASSGIGGSGNTIYF. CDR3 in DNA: TGTGCCAGCAGCGGGATAGGGGGCTCTGGAAACACCATATATTTT.

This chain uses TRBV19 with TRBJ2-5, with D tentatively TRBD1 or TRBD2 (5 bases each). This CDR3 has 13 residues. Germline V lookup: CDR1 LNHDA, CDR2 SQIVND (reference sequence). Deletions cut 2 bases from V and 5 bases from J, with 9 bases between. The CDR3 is CASSIRGTETQYF. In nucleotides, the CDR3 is TGTGCCAGTAGTATACGGGGCACGGAGACCCAGTACTTC.

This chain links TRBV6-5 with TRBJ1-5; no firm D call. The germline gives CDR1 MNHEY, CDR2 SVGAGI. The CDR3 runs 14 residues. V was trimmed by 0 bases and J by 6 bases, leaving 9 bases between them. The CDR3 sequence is CASSYSDSGQPQHF. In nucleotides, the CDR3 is TGTGCCAGCAGTTACTCGGATTCGGGTCAGCCCCAGCATTTT.

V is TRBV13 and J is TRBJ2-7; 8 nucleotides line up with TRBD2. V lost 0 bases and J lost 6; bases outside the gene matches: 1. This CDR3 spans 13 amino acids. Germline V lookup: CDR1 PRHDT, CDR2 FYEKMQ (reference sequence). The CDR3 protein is CASSLGAGGEQYV. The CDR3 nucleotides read TGTGCCAGCAGCTTAGGGGCGGGGGGCGAGCAGTACGTC.

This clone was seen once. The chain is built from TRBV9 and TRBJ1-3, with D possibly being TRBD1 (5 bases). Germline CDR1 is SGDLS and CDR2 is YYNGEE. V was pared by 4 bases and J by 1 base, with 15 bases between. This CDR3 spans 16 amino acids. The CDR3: CASSPRDVPSGNTIYF. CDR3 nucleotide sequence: TGTGCCAGCAGCCCGAGGGACGTTCCATCTGGAAACACCATATATTTT.

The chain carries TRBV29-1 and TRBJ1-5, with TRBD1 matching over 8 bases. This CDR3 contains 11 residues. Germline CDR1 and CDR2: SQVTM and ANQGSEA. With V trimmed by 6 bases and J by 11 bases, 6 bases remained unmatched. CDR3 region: CSVNDRGAQHF. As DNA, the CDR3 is TGCAGCGTGAATGACAGGGGAGCCCAGCATTTT.

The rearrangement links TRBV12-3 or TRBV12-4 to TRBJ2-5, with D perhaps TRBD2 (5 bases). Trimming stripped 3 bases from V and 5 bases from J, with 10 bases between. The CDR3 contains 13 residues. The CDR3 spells CASSFAGYETQYF. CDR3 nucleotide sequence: TGTGCCAGCAGTTTCGCGGGTTACGAGACCCAGTACTTC.

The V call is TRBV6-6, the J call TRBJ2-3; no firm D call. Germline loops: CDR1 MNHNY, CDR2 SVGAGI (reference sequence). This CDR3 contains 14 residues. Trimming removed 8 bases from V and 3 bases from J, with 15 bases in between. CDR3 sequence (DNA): TGTGCCAGCCGCTATGGGGTAATGACAGATACGCAGTATTTT. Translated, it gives CASRYGVMTDTQYF.